What follows describes a single T cell receptor beta chain. The antigen remains unidentified. The source material, RNA transcripts, was used to amplify TCR beta CDR3 regions. HTBI primers were the set used in a first-round RT-PCR of the TCR CDR3. TCRdb called the multiplex PCR reads again in MiXCR, with one record for every CDR3 protein. The sample has around 520,000 distinct CDR3 sequences, around a quarter seen once. Subjects with ophthalmopathy showed a Clinical Activity Score no lower than 3, a NOSPECS grade no lower than 4, and a duration shorter than 3 months. The source of the sample is a study of T cells in Graves' hyperthyroidism and ophthalmopathy. Study conclusions and caveats: Most clonotypes expanded in the thyroid (above 0.001) were also present in blood.

The germline CDR1 and CDR2 sequences are DFQATT and SNEGSKA (reference sequence). The CDR3 is 12 residues long. V was shortened by 7 bases and J by 1 base, with 10 bases between the two germline ends. The sequence derives from a woman aged 25 to 39 with Graves' ophthalmopathy. This chain uses TRBV20-1 with TRBJ1-1; D not certain. The sample was blood. CDR3 residues: CSGEGRNTEAFF. Written as DNA, the CDR3 is TGCAGTGGGGAGGGCAGGAACACTGAAGCTTTCTTT.